This passage covers 19 T cell receptor beta chains from one sample sequenced in a study of T cell changes during pregnancy in multiple sclerosis. TCRdb's copy holds only in-frame clones and misses some; the assay was immunoSEQ multiplex PCR. The table shows roughly 38,000 clones, with 91% occurring only once. Sequencing used CD4+ T cells from peripheral blood mononuclear cells, obtained in the second trimester of pregnancy. The source is a female donor in good health, enrolled as a control in a pregnancy study.

The gene calls are TRBV7-2 and TRBJ1-2, with TRBD1 matching 8 bases. Germline CDR1 reads SGHTA; CDR2 reads FQGNSA. This CDR3 contains 16 residues. The V gene end was trimmed by 5 bases and the J gene end by 3 bases; junction bases not matched to a gene: 11. The CDR3 region is CASSPPTTGVYYGYTF. The CDR3 bases are TGTGCCAGCAGCCCACCTACGACAGGGGTATACTATGGCTACACCTTC.

A single count supports this clone. This sequence joins TRBV4-1 and TRBJ1-5, with D unclear. CDR1 is MGHRA and CDR2 is YSYEKL in the germline V gene. V was cut by 0 bases and J by 2 bases, with 5 bases left in between. The CDR3 is 14 residues long. CDR3: CASSQEEGNQPQHF. CDR3 DNA: TGCGCCAGCAGCCAAGAGGAGGGCAATCAGCCCCAGCATTTT.

The chain is built from TRBV30 and TRBJ2-7, with 7 nucleotides matching TRBD2. Germline V gene lookup returns CDR1 GTSNPN and CDR2 SVGIG (reference sequence). The CDR3 totals 13 residues. V dropped 3 bases and J dropped 4; count of bases not matched to a gene: 6. CDR3 nucleotides: TGTGCCTGGAGGGCGGGGGTCGCGTACGAGCAGTACTTC. This encodes CAWRAGVAYEQYF.

This clone was observed a single time. V is TRBV7-3 and J is TRBJ2-1; 8 bases map to TRBD2. Trimming at V came to 4 bases and at J to 8 bases, leaving 10 bases not matched to a gene. Germline V gives CDR1 SGHTA, CDR2 FQGTGA. The CDR3 sequence is 15 residues long. DNA for the CDR3: TGTGCCAGCAGCTCTACCGGGACTAGATCGGATGAGCAGTTCTTC. The encoded protein is CASSSTGTRSDEQFF.

The chain joins TRBV6-1 to TRBJ1-1; possibly TRBD1 for D (5 bases). Germline V gene lookup returns CDR1 MNHNS and CDR2 SASEGT. V lost 2 bases to trimming and J lost 5 bases, with 12 bases between them. The CDR3 is 14 amino acids. DNA of the CDR3: TGTGCCAGCAGTGAAAGGTGGGGCCCGACTGAAGCTTTCTTT. It encodes CASSERWGPTEAFF.

This chain links TRBV7-9 with TRBJ2-1, with D possibly matching TRBD1 (7 bases). Germline V gene lookup returns CDR1 SEHNR and CDR2 FQNEAQ (reference sequence). Trimming pared 3 bases from V and 0 bases from J, leaving 21 bases between. The CDR3 runs to 19 residues. CDR3 in amino acids: CASSFSTGTGLISYNEQFF. Here the CDR3 DNA reads TGTGCCAGCAGCTTTTCGACAGGGACTGGCTTAATCTCCTACAATGAGCAGTTCTTC.

The rearrangement uses TRBV19 and TRBJ2-7; the D gene is possibly TRBD2 (6 bases). The V end was cut by 4 bases, the J end by 1 base, with 11 bases between. CDR1 and CDR2 (germline): LNHDA, SQIVND (reference sequence). This CDR3 has 14 residues. The CDR3 DNA reads as TGTGCCAGTAGTAGGAGGGGAAGATCCTACGAGCAGTACTTC. Amino acid sequence: CASSRRGRSYEQYF. The entire variable domain, with the rest obtained from reference TRBV19 and TRBJ2-7, is as follows: DGGITQSPKYLFRKEGQNVTLSCEQNLNHDAMYWYRQDPGQGLRLIYYSQIVNDFQKGDIAEGYSVSREKKESFPLTVTSAQKNPTAFYLCASSRRGRSYEQYFGPGTRLTVT.

The CDR3 sequence: CASSRNQPGQGETQYF. Written as DNA, the CDR3 is TGTGCCAGCAGCAGAAATCAACCGGGACAGGGAGAGACCCAGTACTTC. The chain is built from TRBV5-5 and TRBJ2-5; TRBD1 matches at 9 bases. Per the germline V gene, CDR1 is SGHKS and CDR2 is YYEKEE (reference sequence). CDR3 length equals 16 residues. The trim removed 4 bases at V and 4 bases at J, leaving 11 bases unmatched.

CDR3 loop: CASSPGQGYSSANEQFF. As DNA, the CDR3 is TGTGCCAGCAGTCCCGGGCAGGGCTATTCATCCGCAAATGAGCAGTTCTTC. The genes are TRBV27 and TRBJ2-1; D might be TRBD1 (5 bases). There are 17 residues in the CDR3. Germline assignment: CDR1 MNHEY and CDR2 SMNVEV (reference sequence). Trimming removed 5 bases at V and 7 bases at J, with 24 bases between.

J is TRBJ1-3 and V is TRBV6-6, with TRBD1 identical over 7 bases. This CDR3 comprises 16 residues. Germline V gene data show CDR1 as MNHNY and CDR2 as SVGAGI (reference sequence). V lost 0 bases to trimming and J lost 2 bases; unmatched junction nucleotides: 4. The CDR3 DNA is TGTGCCAGCAGTTACTCAAGGGGGCGCGCTGGAAACACCATATATTTT. As protein: CASSYSRGRAGNTIYF.

The CDR3 loop is CASSNDSHGNTIYF. CDR3 DNA: TGTGCCAGCAGCAACGACAGCCATGGAAACACCATATATTTT. The chain uses TRBV21-1 and TRBJ1-3; TRBD1 was called by the table and not checked on the DNA. TRBV21-1 is listed as a pseudogene. The CDR3 consists of 14 residues.

The chain carries TRBV6-6 and TRBJ2-1; 7 positions match TRBD2. This CDR3 is built from 16 residues. Germline V CDR1 and CDR2: MNHNY, SVGAGI (reference sequence). V dropped 7 bases and J dropped 4; count of bases not matched to a gene: 13. CDR3 in DNA: TGTGCCAGCACCAAGCTTCCGGGACTACCGTACAATGAGCAGTTCTTC. Translation gives CASTKLPGLPYNEQFF.

The chain uses TRBV5-1 and TRBJ1-4; D is perhaps TRBD1 (5 bases). The ends were cut back, 0 bases at V and 8 bases at J, with 11 bases in the middle. The CDR3 sequence is 14 residues long. The germline V gene has CDR1 SGHRS and CDR2 YFSETQ. In DNA, the CDR3 is TGCGCCAGCAGCTTGGGAGGTGGGGCCGAAAAACTGTTTTTT. Translation gives CASSLGGGAEKLFF.

This clone was detected only once. The chain uses TRBV27 and TRBJ2-1, with 7 bases identical to TRBD1. The germline CDR1 and CDR2 sequences are MNHEY and SMNVEV (reference sequence). The CDR3 spans 15 residues. The J segment lost 0 bases and the V segment lost 5 bases, leaving 4 bases of the junction unmatched. The CDR3 coding sequence is TGTGCCAGCAGTCTGGACAGGAGCTCCTACAATGAGCAGTTCTTC. This gives the protein CASSLDRSSYNEQFF.

The chain carries TRBV4-2 and TRBJ2-1; 8 positions agree with TRBD2. CDR1 and CDR2 from the germline V gene are LGHNA and YNFKEQ. The CDR3 sequence is 15 residues long. V was clipped by 0 bases and J by 5 bases; unmatched bases: 3. CDR3 in DNA: TGTGCCAGCAGCCAAGAGGAAGCGGGAGACAATGAGCAGTTCTTC. This translates into CASSQEEAGDNEQFF.

This sequence joins TRBV11-3 and TRBJ2-3; 8 bases line up with TRBD1. The CDR3 extends over 15 amino acids. Trimming took 4 bases from V and 1 from J; bases not matched to a gene: 4. CDR1 SGHNT and CDR2 YENEEA come from the germline V gene. The chain's CDR3 is CASSSEGQGTDTQYF. CDR3 coding DNA: TGTGCCAGCAGCTCGGAGGGACAGGGCACAGATACGCAGTATTTT.

The chain has TRBV11-2 and TRBJ1-1, with D perhaps TRBD1 (5 bases). This CDR3 region has 14 residues. Germline lookup yields CDR1 SGHAT and CDR2 FQNNGV. V lost 4 bases and J 6 bases, leaving 15 bases between the germline ends. The CDR3 sequence: CASSSVSWGAEAFF. The CDR3 coding sequence is TGTGCCAGCAGCTCTGTGTCGTGGGGGGCTGAAGCTTTCTTT.

J is TRBJ2-5 and V is TRBV19; perhaps TRBD1 as D (6 bases). This CDR3 contains 11 residues. Germline V lookup: CDR1 LNHDA, CDR2 SQIVND (reference sequence). V was cut by 9 bases and J by 2 bases, with 7 bases left in between. The CDR3 reads CARQGQETQYF. For the CDR3, the DNA is TGTGCCAGACAGGGACAAGAGACCCAGTACTTC.

This clone was seen a single time. V usage is TRBV6-5 and J usage is TRBJ1-4, with D maybe TRBD1 (5 bases). Trimming pared 6 bases from V and 5 bases from J, leaving 13 bases between. Looked up from germline, CDR1 is MNHEY and CDR2 is SVGAGI. The CDR3 spans 14 residues. The CDR3 DNA reads TGTGCCAGCAGGGCGGGGCCCGGGAATGAAAAACTGTTTTTT. The encoded protein is CASRAGPGNEKLFF.